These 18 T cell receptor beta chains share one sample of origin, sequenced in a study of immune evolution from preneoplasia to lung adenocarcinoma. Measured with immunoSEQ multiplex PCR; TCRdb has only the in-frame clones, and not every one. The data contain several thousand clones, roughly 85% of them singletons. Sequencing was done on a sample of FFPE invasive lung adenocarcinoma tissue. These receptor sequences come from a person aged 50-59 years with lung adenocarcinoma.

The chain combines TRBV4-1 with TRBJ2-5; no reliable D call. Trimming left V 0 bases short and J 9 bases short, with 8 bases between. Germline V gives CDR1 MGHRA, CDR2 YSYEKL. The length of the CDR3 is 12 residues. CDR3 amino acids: CASSQERGSQYF. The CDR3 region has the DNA TGCGCCAGCAGCCAAGAGAGAGGTTCCCAGTACTTC.

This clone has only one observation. CDR3 loop: CASSISLGLATGELFF. In DNA, the CDR3 is TGTGCCAGTAGTATTTCCTTAGGGCTAGCAACCGGGGAGCTGTTTTTT. The chain links TRBV19 to TRBJ2-2, with D possibly matching TRBD2 (5 bases). V dropped 3 bases and J dropped 5 bases, with 16 bases sitting between them. Germline assignment: CDR1 LNHDA and CDR2 SQIVND (reference sequence). This CDR3 has 16 amino acids. The full variable domain, with the rest looked up from reference TRBV19 and TRBJ2-2, is DGGITQSPKYLFRKEGQNVTLSCEQNLNHDAMYWYRQDPGQGLRLIYYSQIVNDFQKGDIAEGYSVSREKKESFPLTVTSAQKNPTAFYLCASSISLGLATGELFFGEGSRLTVL.

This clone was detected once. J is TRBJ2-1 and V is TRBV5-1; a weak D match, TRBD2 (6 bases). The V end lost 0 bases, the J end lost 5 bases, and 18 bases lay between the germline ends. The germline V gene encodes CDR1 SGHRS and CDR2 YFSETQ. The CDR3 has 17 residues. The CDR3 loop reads CASSLEVGGVNNNEQFF. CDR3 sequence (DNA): TGCGCCAGCAGCTTGGAGGTCGGCGGGGTGAACAACAATGAGCAGTTCTTC.

The CDR3 region has the DNA TGCGCCAGCAGCATTGGGGGGGTCGGCACAGATACGCAGTATTTT. It yields the protein CASSIGGVGTDTQYF. The gene calls are TRBV5-1 and TRBJ2-3; 7 bases line up with TRBD2. The CDR3 runs to 15 residues. Trimming at V came to 4 bases and at J to 1 base, leaving 6 bases not matched to a gene. CDR1 and CDR2 from the germline V gene are SGHRS and YFSETQ.

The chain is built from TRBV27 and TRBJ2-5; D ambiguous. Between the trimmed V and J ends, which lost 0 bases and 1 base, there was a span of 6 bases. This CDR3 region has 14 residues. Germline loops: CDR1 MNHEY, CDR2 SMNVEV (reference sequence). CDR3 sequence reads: CASSLSGSQETQYF. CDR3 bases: TGTGCCAGCAGTTTATCTGGCAGCCAAGAGACCCAGTACTTC.

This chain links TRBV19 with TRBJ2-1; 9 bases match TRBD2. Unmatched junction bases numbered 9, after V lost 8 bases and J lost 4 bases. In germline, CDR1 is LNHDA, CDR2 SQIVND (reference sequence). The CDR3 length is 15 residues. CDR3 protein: CASAKGSGSYNEQFF. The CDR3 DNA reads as TGTGCCAGTGCAAAGGGTAGCGGGAGTTACAATGAGCAGTTCTTC. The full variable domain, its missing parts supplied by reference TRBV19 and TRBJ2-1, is DGGITQSPKYLFRKEGQNVTLSCEQNLNHDAMYWYRQDPGQGLRLIYYSQIVNDFQKGDIAEGYSVSREKKESFPLTVTSAQKNPTAFYLCASAKGSGSYNEQFFGPGTRLTVL.

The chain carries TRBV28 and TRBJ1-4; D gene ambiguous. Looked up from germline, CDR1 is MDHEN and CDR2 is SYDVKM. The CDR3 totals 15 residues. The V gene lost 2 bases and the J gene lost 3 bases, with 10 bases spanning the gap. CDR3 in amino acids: CASSLGWPSNEKLFF. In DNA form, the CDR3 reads TGTGCCAGCAGTTTAGGTTGGCCATCTAATGAAAAACTGTTTTTT.

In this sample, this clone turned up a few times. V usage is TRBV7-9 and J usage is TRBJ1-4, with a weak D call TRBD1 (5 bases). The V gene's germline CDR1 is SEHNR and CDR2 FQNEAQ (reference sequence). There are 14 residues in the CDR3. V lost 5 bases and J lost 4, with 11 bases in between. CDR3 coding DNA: TGTGCCAGCAGCCCAGCAGGGAATAATGAAAAACTGTTTTTT. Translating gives CASSPAGNNEKLFF.

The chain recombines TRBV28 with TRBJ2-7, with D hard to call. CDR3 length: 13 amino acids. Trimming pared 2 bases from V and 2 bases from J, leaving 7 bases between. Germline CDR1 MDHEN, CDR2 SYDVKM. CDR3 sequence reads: CASSLIGAYEQYF. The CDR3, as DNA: TGTGCCAGCAGTTTAATTGGGGCCTACGAGCAGTACTTC.

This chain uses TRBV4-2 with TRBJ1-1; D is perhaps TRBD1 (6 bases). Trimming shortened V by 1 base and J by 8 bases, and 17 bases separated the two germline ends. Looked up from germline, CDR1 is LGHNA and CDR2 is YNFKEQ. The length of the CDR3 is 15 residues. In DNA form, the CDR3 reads TGTGCCAGCAGCCAAGGAAAAGGGATAGACAGGGAAGCTTTCTTT. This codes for CASSQGKGIDREAFF.

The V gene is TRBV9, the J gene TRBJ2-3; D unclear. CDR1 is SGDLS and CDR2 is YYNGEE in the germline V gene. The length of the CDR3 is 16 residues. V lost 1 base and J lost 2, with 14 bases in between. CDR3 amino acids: CASSVRDGGTTDTQYF. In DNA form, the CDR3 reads TGTGCCAGCAGCGTAAGGGATGGCGGAACCACAGATACGCAGTATTTT.

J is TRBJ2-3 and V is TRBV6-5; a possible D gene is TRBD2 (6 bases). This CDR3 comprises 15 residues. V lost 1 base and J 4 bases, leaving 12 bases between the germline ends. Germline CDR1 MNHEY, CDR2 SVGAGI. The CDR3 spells CASSYFGGMADTQYF. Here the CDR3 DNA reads TGTGCCAGCAGTTACTTCGGAGGGATGGCAGATACGCAGTATTTT.

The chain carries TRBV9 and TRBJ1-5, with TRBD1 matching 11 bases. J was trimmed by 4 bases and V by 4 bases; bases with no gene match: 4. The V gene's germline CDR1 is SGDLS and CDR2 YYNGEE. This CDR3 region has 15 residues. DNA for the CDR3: TGTGCCAGCAGCAATGGGACAGGGGGAAATCAGCCCCAGCATTTT. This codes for CASSNGTGGNQPQHF.

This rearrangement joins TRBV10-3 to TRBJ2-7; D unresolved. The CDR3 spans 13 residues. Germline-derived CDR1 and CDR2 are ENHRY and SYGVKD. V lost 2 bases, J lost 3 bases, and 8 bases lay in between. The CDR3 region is CAISERVYYEQYF. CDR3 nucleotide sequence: TGTGCCATCAGTGAGAGGGTTTACTACGAGCAGTACTTC.

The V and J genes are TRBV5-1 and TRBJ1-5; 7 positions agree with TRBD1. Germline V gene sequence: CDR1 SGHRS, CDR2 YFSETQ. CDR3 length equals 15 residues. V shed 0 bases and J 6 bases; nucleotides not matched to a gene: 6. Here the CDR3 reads CASSLEGAFGQPQHF. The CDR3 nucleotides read TGCGCCAGCAGCTTGGAGGGGGCGTTCGGTCAGCCCCAGCATTTT.

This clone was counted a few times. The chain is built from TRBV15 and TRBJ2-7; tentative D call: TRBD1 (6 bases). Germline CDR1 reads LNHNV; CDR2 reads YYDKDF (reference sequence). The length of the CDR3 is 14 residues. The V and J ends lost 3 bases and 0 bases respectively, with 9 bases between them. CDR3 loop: CATSSEGVSYEQYF. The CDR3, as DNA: TGTGCCACCAGCAGTGAGGGGGTCTCCTACGAGCAGTACTTC. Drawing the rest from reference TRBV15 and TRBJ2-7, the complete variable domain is DAMVIQNPRYQVTQFGKPVTLSCSQTLNHNVMYWYQQKSSQAPKLLFHYYDKDFNNEADTPDNFQSRRPNTSFCFLDIRSPGLGDTAMYLCATSSEGVSYEQYFGPGTRLTVT.

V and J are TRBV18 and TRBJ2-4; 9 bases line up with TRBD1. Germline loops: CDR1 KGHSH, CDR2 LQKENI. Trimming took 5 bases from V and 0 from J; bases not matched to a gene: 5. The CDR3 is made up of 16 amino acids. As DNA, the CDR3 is TGTGCCAGCTCAGCTGGACAGGGGTTAGCCAAAAACATTCAGTACTTC. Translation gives CASSAGQGLAKNIQYF.

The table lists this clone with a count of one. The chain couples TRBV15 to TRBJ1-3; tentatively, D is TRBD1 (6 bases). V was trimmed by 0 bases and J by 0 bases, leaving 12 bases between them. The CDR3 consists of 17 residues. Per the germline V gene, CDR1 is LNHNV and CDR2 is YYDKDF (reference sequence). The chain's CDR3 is CATSRDRGSFSGNTIYF. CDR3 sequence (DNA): TGTGCCACCAGCAGAGACAGGGGCAGCTTCTCTGGAAACACCATATATTTT.